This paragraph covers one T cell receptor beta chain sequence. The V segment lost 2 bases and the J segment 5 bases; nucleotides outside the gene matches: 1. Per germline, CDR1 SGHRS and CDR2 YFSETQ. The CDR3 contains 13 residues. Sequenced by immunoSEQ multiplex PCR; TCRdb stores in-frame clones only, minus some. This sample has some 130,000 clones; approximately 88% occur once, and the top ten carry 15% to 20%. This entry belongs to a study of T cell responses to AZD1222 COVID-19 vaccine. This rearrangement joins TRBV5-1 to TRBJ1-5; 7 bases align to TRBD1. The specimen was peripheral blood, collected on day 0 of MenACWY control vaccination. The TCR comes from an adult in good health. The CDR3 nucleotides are TGCGCCAGCAGCTTAGACAGGGATCAGCCCCAGCATTTT. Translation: CASSLDRDQPQHF.